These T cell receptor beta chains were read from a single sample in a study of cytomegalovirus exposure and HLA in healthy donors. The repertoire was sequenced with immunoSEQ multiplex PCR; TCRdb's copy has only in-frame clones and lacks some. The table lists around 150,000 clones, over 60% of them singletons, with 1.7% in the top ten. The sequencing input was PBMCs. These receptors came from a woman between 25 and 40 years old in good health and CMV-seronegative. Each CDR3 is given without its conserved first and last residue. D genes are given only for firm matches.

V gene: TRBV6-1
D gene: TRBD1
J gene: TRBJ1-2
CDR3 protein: ASSEDRGRSYGYT

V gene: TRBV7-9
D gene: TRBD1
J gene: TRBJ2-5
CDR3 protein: ASSLTGTGPQETQY

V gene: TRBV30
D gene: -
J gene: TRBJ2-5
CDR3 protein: ACSAGLRGGTQY

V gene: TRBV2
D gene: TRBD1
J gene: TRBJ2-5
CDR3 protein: ASSQGARETQY

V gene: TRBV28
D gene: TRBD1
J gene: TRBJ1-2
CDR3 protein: ASSFGQGALGYT

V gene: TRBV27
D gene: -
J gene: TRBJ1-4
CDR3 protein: ASSLRGWTANEKLF

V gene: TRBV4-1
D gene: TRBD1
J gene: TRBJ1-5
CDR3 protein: ASSTRDRKNNQPQH

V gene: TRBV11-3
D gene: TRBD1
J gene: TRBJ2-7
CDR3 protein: ASSPTRDRPEQY

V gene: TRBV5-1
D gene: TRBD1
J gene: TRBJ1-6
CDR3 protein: ASSLGDRAEGVLH

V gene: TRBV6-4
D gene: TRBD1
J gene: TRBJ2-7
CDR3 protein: ASSDLTRDRDSYEQY

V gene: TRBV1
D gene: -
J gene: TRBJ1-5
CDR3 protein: TSSNRDRGLSNQPQH

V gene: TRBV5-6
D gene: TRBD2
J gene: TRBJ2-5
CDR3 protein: ASRRGGQETQY

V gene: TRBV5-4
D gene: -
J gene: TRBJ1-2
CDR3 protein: ASSLGARGTNYGYT

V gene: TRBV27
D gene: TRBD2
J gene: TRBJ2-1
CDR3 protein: ASSSSMGGGANEQF

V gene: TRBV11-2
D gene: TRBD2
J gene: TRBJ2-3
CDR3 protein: ASSFGGATDTQY

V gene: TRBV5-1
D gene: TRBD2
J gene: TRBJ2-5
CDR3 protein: ASSGGLAHQETQY

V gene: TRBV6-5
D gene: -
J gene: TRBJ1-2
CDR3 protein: ASSYTSRGGYT

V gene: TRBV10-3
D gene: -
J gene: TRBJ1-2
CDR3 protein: AISESPGYGYT

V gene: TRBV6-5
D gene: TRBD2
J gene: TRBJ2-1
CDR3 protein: ASSYSLTSGGARQF

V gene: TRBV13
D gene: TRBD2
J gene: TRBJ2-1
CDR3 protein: ASSPLRGGREEQF

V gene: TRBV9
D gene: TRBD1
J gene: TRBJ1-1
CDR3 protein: ASSVDSGQGILTEAF

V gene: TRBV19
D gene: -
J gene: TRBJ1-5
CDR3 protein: ASDVGTTWGEPQH

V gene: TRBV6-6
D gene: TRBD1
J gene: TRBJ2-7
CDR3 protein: ASSYWGTGTPEQY

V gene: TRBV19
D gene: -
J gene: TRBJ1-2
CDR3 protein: ASSSNSYQGYGYT

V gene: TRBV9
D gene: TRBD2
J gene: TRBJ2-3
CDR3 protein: ASSVGRGGTDTQY

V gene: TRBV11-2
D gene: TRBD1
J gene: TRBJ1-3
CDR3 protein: ASSFDRESTIY

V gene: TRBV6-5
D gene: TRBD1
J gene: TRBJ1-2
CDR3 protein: ASSQGQGEYGYT

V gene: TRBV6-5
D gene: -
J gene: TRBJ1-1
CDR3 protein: ASSYVRGTEAF

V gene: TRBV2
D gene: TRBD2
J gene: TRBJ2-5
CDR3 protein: ASSRTSEETQY

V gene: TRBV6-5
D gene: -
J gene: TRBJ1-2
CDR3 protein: ASSYSKAGLDYGYT

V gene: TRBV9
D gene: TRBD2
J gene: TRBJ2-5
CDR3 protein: ASSGAAGGQETQY

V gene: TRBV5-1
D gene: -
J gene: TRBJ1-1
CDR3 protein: ASSFDGSTEAF

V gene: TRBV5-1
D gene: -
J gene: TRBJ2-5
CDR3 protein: ASSFNVQQETQY

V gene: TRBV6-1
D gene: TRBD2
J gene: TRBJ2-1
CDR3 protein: ASSVAGGHNEQF

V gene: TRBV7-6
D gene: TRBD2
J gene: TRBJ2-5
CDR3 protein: ASSRRGGLETQY

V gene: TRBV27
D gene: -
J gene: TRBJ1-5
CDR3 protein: ASSPSVNQPQH

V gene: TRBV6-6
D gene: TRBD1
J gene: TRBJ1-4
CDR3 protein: ASSHPPGTGREKLF

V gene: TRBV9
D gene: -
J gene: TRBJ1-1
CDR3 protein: ASSVGSSTEAF

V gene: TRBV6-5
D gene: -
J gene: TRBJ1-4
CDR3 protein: ASSYSDRGSEKLF

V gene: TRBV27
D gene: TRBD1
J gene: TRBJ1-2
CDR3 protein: ASSLVPGGSYGYT

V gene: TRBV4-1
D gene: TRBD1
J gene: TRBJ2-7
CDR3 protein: ASSQAGQGAVEQY

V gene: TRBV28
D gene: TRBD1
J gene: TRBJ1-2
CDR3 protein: ASMRTGRIYNYGYT

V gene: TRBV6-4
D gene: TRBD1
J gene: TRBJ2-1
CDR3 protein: ASSALGTGYNEQF

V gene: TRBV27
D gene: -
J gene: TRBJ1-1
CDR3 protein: ASSPQGPNTEAF

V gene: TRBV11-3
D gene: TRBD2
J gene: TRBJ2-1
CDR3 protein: ASSLLAGGYNEQF

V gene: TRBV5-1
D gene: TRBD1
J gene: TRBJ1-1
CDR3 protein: ASSRGQGSMNTEAF

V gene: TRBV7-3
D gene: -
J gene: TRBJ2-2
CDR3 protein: ASSSRAGELF

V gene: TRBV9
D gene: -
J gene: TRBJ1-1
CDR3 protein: ASSVAHGGITEAF

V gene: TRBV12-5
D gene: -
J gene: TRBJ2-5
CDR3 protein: ASGFHRTQETQY

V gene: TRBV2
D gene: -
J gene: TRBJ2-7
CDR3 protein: ATRGTPLPYEQY

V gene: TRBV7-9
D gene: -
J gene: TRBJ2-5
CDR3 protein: ASSLAGGQETQY

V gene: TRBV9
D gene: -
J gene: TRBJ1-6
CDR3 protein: ASSVEGAYNSPLH

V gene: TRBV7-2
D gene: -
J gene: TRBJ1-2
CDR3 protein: ASSLRQDLGGYT